This T cell receptor beta chain originates from a study of blood T cell repertoires in COVID-19. About the research overall: Acute-phase and convalescent COVID-19 samples originated in the United States, Italy and Spain. From T cells, B-cell-depleted T cells, or PBMCs came the material, which was cDNA or gDNA.

The authors' processing: The assay estimated nucleated cells by amplifying reference gene primers. Profiled with immunoSEQ multiplex PCR; TCRdb holds only in-frame clones, not every one. The V and J calls and clone size come from that table; D and trimming were worked out from the DNA. The profile shows approximately 200,000 clones, around 84% of them singletons. This clone was seen just once. Germline V lookup: CDR1 SGHTA, CDR2 FQGNSA. The V and J ends lost 1 base and 4 bases, in that order; junction bases with no gene match: 5. This CDR3 is 15 amino acids long. The clonotype comes from a middle-aged man with acute or convalescent COVID-19. Input material: peripheral blood. The gene calls are TRBV7-2 and TRBJ2-7, with 9 bases fitting TRBD2. CDR3 amino acids: CASSLDAGGVYEQYF. CDR3 DNA: TGTGCCAGCAGCTTAGACGCGGGGGGGGTTTACGAGCAGTACTTC.